These T cell receptor beta chains were read from a single sample in a study of blood T cell repertoires in COVID-19. The table came from immunoSEQ multiplex PCR; TCRdb's copy has only in-frame clones and leaves some out. In the table there are roughly 280,000 clones, approximately 90% of which are singletons. The sample was peripheral blood. These receptors were taken from a man aged 18 to 35 with active or convalescent COVID-19. Each CDR3 is given with its conserved first and last residue. D genes are given only for firm matches. Clone size is given for some rows only: seen once, a few or many times, or a class if the clone is expanded.

J	D	V	size	CDR3	DNA
TRBJ1-3	.	TRBV15	.	CATSRIYGNTIYF	TGTGCCACCAGCAGGATCTATGGAAACACCATATATTTT
TRBJ1-1	.	TRBV18	.	CASSLIQNTEAFF	TGTGCCAGCTCACTAATACAGAACACTGAAGCTTTCTTT
TRBJ2-7	.	TRBV4-1	.	CASSQDGGSSYEQYF	TGCGCCAGCAGCCAAGATGGAGGCTCCTCCTACGAGCAGTACTTC
TRBJ1-1	.	TRBV11-2	.	CASSLQGAEAFF	TGTGCCAGCAGCCTACAGGGAGCAGAAGCTTTCTTT
TRBJ2-1	.	TRBV4-1	.	CASSHPGQSNEQFF	TGCGCCAGCAGCCACCCCGGACAGAGCAATGAGCAGTTCTTC
TRBJ2-7	.	TRBV11-2	.	CASSHRQASHEQYF	TGTGCCAGCAGCCACCGTCAGGCTAGCCACGAGCAGTACTTC
TRBJ2-5	.	TRBV28	few	CASSPPSSETQYF	TGTGCCAGCAGTCCCCCCTCCTCAGAGACCCAGTACTTC
TRBJ1-2	TRBD1	TRBV7-3	.	CASSPRQGDGYTF	TGTGCCAGCAGCCCGAGACAGGGCGATGGCTACACCTTC
TRBJ2-3	.	TRBV19	.	CASSIAETRKFF	TGTGCCAGCTCAATTGCTGAGACTAGAAAATTTTTT
TRBJ2-7	TRBD2	TRBV5-1	.	CASSQLAGGAYEQYF	TGCGCCAGCAGCCAACTAGCGGGAGGGGCCTACGAGCAGTACTTC
TRBJ1-6	TRBD1	TRBV19	.	CASSIPDRETPLHF	TGTGCCAGTAGTATCCCCGACAGGGAGACACCCCTCCACTTT
TRBJ2-3	.	TRBV2	few	CATRQATDTQYF	TGTGCCACCCGACAGGCCACAGATACGCAGTATTTT
TRBJ2-1	TRBD2	TRBV2	.	CASSGAGDNEQFF	TGTGCCAGCAGTGGGGCGGGGGACAATGAGCAGTTCTTC
TRBJ1-3	.	TRBV19	.	CASGLDAYSGNTIYF	TGTGCCAGTGGGCTCGACGCATACTCTGGAAACACCATATATTTT
TRBJ1-6	TRBD1	TRBV5-6	.	CASSFTLGTGDSPLHF	TGTGCCAGCAGCTTCACTCTTGGGACAGGGGATTCACCCCTCCACTTT
TRBJ2-3	TRBD1	TRBV7-9	.	CASSYGQGDSDTQYF	TGTGCCAGCAGCTATGGACAGGGGGATTCGGATACGCAGTATTTT
TRBJ2-3	.	TRBV11-1	.	CASSFLVGVGDTQYF	TGTGCCAGCAGCTTCCTCGTGGGAGTTGGGGATACGCAGTATTTT
TRBJ1-4	.	TRBV12-3/TRBV12-4	.	CASSLSVNEKLFF	TGTGCCAGCAGTTTATCCGTCAATGAAAAACTGTTTTTT
TRBJ2-3	TRBD2	TRBV7-2	.	CASSLGMRGTHTDTQYF	TGTGCCAGCAGCTTGGGGATGCGGGGGACCCACACAGATACGCAGTATTTT
TRBJ1-1	.	TRBV6-5	.	CASTQTDTTEAFF	TGTGCCAGCACACAAACGGACACCACTGAAGCTTTCTTT
TRBJ1-2	.	TRBV2	few	CASRGMTGPYGYTF	TGTGCCAGCAGGGGAATGACAGGACCTTATGGCTACACCTTC
TRBJ1-5	.	TRBV12-3/TRBV12-4	.	CASRDLGEPQHF	TGTGCCAGCAGAGACCTAGGGGAGCCCCAGCATTTT
TRBJ1-2	TRBD1	TRBV2	.	CASTSGQVDYTF	TGTGCCAGCACGTCGGGACAGGTGGACTACACCTTC
TRBJ1-4	.	TRBV7-2	.	CASREGVSNEKLFF	TGTGCCAGCAGGGAAGGAGTGTCTAATGAAAAACTGTTTTTT
TRBJ2-7	.	TRBV6-5	.	CATIGPSQDSYEQYF	TGTGCCACCATTGGCCCCAGCCAGGACTCCTACGAGCAGTACTTC
TRBJ1-4	.	TRBV12-3/TRBV12-4	.	CASSRGQNEKLFF	TGTGCCAGCAGTCGTGGACAGAATGAAAAACTGTTTTTT
TRBJ2-7	TRBD1	TRBV4-1	.	CASSQDSGGYEQYF	TGCGCCAGCAGCCAAGATTCAGGGGGCTACGAGCAGTACTTC
TRBJ2-7	.	TRBV12-3/TRBV12-4	.	CASQKSGEQYF	TGTGCCAGCCAAAAGTCGGGTGAGCAGTACTTC
TRBJ2-1	TRBD2	TRBV9	.	CASSFNGGAGNEQFF	TGTGCCAGCAGCTTTAACGGGGGGGCCGGCAATGAGCAGTTCTTC
TRBJ2-4	.	TRBV6-5	.	CASRGTGEAKNIQYF	TGTGCCAGCAGAGGGACGGGGGAAGCCAAAAACATTCAGTACTTC
TRBJ2-3	TRBD2	TRBV6-2/TRBV6-3	.	CASSSGGRAVGTDTQYF	TGTGCCAGCAGTTCCGGAGGGAGGGCGGTAGGCACAGATACGCAGTATTTT
TRBJ1-1	.	TRBV19	.	CASSTSSEAFF	TGTGCCAGTAGTACTAGTAGTGAAGCTTTCTTT